A selection of T cell receptor beta chains follows, all from one sample in a study of response to subunit inactivated influenza vaccine. TCRdb analysed the RT-PCR reads with MiXCR anew, one entry per CDR3 protein. The data contain about 700,000 distinct CDR3 sequences, approximately 15% of them seen just once; the ten biggest clones take up approximately 7%. This specimen was PBMCs from blood, taken less than 15 days before vaccination. These TCRs come from a man in his fifties who received an inactivated influenza vaccine. Both conserved end residues are part of each CDR3. D genes are given only for firm matches. Clone size is not always given. Where it is, it says once, few, many or a class for expanded clones.

d_call | clone_size | j_call | v_call | cdr3_nt | cdr3_aa
- | many | TRBJ2-3 | TRBV13 | TGTGCCAGCAGCTTAGTAGACACAGATACGCAGTATTTT | CASSLVDTDTQYF
- | - | TRBJ1-6 | TRBV20-1 | TGCAGTGCTAGAAGGATAGGACCTAACTATAATTCACCCCTCCACTTT | CSARRIGPNYNSPLHF
- | many | TRBJ2-7 | TRBV2 | TGTGCCAGCAGTGAAGACAGTAACTACGAGCAGTACTTC | CASSEDSNYEQYF
- | - | TRBJ2-7 | TRBV7-2 | TGTGCCAGCAGCTCGATCTTGGGGGCCTACGAGCAGTACTTC | CASSSILGAYEQYF
TRBD2 | few | TRBJ2-1 | TRBV7-2 | TGTGCCAGCAGCTTAGCGTTCCCCCAGCGGGAGAGTAATGAGCAGTTCTTC | CASSLAFPQRESNEQFF
- | few | TRBJ1-6 | TRBV20-1 | TGCAGTGCTAGACGCCAGGGAGGTGGCTCCTATAATTCACCCCTCCACTTT | CSARRQGGGSYNSPLHF
- | few | TRBJ2-5 | TRBV28 | TGTGCCAGCAAGATCGGTGGGTGGGAGACCCAGTACTTC | CASKIGGWETQYF
- | many | TRBJ1-5 | TRBV7-2 | TGTGCCAGCAGCTTAGGGGGGGCAGGCAATCAGCCCCAGCATTTT | CASSLGGAGNQPQHF
- | few | TRBJ1-4 | TRBV29-1 | TGCAGCGTTGACGGGGGAACTAATGAAAAACTGTTTTTT | CSVDGGTNEKLFF
- | few | TRBJ1-1 | TRBV12-3/TRBV12-4 | TGTGCCAGCAGTTTCGGGGCCCGAGGCACTGAAGCTTTCTTT | CASSFGARGTEAFF
TRBD2 | - | TRBJ2-2 | TRBV27 | TGTGCCAGCAGTTTGGCGGGGGGCCCTGTTACCGGGGAGCTGTTTTTT | CASSLAGGPVTGELFF
TRBD2 | - | TRBJ2-1 | TRBV5-1 | TGCGCCAGCAGCATGACTAGCGGGGGCAAATACAATGAGCAGTTCTTC | CASSMTSGGKYNEQFF
TRBD1 | - | TRBJ1-6 | TRBV6-1 | TGTGCCAGCAGCACAGGGGGGAATAATTCACCCCTCCACTTT | CASSTGGNNSPLHF
- | - | TRBJ2-3 | TRBV7-9 | TGTGCCAGCAGCTTTAGCCGGATCAAGGTCACAGATACGCAGTATTTT | CASSFSRIKVTDTQYF
TRBD1 | few | TRBJ1-2 | TRBV7-9 | TGTGCCAGCAGCTTAGAGCCCCTAATCAACAGGGGAGGTGGCTACACCTTC | CASSLEPLINRGGGYTF
- | - | TRBJ2-2 | TRBV20-1 | TGCAGTGCTAGAGATGTCCGGGGCTCGGGCGGGGAGCTGTTTTTT | CSARDVRGSGGELFF
TRBD1 | - | TRBJ2-2 | TRBV7-6 | TGTGCCAGCGAGACAGGGGACACCGGGGAGCTGTTTTTT | CASETGDTGELFF
- | - | TRBJ2-3 | TRBV5-1 | TGCGCCAGCAGCCCCGGGGGAGGCAGGGGCGGCGATACGCAGTATTTT | CASSPGGGRGGDTQYF
TRBD2 | - | TRBJ2-7 | TRBV6-2/TRBV6-3 | TGTGCCAGCAGCCGCCACGATAGCGGGAGTACGTACGAGCAGTACTTC | CASSRHDSGSTYEQYF
- | few | TRBJ2-2 | TRBV7-9 | TGTGCCAGCAGCCCCCAGGAGGGGCAAGGCGGGGAGCTGTTTTTT | CASSPQEGQGGELFF